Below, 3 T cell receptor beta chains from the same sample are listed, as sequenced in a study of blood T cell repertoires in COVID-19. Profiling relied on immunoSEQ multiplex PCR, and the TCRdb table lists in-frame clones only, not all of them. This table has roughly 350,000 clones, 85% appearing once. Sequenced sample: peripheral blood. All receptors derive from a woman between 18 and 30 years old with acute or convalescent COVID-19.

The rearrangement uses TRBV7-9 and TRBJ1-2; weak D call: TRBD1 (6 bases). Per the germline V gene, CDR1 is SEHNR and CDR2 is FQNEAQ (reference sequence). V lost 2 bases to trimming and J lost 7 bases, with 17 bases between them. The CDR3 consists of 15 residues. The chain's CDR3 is CASSLQQGTGRGYTF. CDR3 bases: TGTGCCAGCAGCTTACAGCAGGGGACGGGCCGTGGCTACACCTTC.

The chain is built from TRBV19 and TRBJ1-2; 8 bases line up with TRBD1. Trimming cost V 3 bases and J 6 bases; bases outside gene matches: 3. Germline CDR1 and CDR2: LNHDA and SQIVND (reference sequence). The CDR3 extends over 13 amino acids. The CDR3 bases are TGTGCCAGTAGTATTACAGGGGGTGATGGCTACACCTTC. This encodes CASSITGGDGYTF.

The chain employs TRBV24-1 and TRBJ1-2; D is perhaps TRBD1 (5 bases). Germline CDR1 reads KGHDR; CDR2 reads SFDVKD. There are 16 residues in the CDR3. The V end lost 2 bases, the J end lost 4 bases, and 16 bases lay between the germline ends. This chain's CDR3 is CATSDSREGSGYGYTF. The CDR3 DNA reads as TGTGCCACCAGTGATTCCCGGGAGGGGAGTGGCTATGGCTACACCTTC.